Sequencing of this T cell receptor (beta chain) was carried out in a study of T cell responses to AZD1222 COVID-19 vaccine. This CDR3 has 17 residues. Losses at the gene ends were 6 bases for V and 4 bases for J; bases not matched to a gene: 14. CDR1 is MNHEY, CDR2 SVGEGT, per germline. General study points: Spike as a whole was targeted by vaccine-associated CD4 TCRs, dominant at 160-218 and 743-854. Samples come after the peak T cell response, not at day 14. Donors were chiefly white British, with a greater number of females, and clonal diversity was perhaps underestimated.

TCRdb's copy holds only in-frame clones and misses some; the assay was immunoSEQ multiplex PCR. The sample lists over 45,000 clones, roughly 88% seen once, with approximately 16% in the top ten. The sample holds one count of this clone. The antigen is undetermined. Sample: peripheral blood, taken on day 0 of AZD1222 vaccination. This TCR was sampled from an adult in good health. This sequence joins TRBV6-2 or TRBV6-3 and TRBJ1-1, with TRBD1 matching 10 bases. CDR3 sequence: CASSRMTGGSIVTEAFF. The CDR3 bases are TGTGCCAGCAGCCGTATGACAGGGGGCTCGATAGTCACTGAAGCTTTCTTT.